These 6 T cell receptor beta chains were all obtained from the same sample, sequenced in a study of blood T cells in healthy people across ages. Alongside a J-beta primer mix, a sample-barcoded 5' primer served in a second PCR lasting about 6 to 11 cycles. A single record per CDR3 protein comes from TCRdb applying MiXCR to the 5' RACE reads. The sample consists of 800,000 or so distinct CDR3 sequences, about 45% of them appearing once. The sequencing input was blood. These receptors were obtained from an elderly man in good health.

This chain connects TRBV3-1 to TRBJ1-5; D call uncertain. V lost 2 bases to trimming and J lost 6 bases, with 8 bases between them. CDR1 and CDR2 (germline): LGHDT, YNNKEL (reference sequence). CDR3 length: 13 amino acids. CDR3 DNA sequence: TGTGCCAGCAGCCAAAGGAGAGCTCAGCCCCAGCATTTT. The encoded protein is CASSQRRAQPQHF.

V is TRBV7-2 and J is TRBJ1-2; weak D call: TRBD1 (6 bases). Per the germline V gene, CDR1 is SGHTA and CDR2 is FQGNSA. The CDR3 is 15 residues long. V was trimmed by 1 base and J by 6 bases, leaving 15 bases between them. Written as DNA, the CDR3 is TGTACCAGCAGCTTAGATAGGGGGTCTCAACATGGCTACACCTTC. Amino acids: CTSSLDRGSQHGYTF.

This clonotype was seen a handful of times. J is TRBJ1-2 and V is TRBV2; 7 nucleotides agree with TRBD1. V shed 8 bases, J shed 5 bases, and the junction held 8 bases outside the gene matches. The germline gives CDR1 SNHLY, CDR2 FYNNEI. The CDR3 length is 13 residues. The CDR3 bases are TGTGCCAGCGTACAGGGGATGGGGTATGGCTACACCTTC. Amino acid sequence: CASVQGMGYGYTF.

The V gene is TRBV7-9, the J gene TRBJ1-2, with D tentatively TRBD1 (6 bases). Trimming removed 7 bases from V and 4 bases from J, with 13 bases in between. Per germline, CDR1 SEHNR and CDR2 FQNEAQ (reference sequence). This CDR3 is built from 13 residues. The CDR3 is CASTQTGSYGYTF. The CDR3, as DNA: TGTGCCAGCACCCAGACAGGCTCCTATGGCTACACCTTC.

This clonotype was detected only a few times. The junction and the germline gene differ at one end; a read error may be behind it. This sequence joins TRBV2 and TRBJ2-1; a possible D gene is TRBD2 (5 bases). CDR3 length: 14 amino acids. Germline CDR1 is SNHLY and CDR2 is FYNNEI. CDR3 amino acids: CAGSLDYSYNEQFF. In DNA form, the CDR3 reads TGTGCCGGCAGCCTTGACTACTCGTACAATGAGCAGTTCTTC.

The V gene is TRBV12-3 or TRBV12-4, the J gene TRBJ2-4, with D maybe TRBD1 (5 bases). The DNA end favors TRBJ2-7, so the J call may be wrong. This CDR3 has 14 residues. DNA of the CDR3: TGTGCCAGCAGTTCTAACAGGCCCTCCTACGAGCAGTACTTC. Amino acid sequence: CASSSNRPSYEQYF.